The 12 T cell receptor beta chains given below trace back to one sample, sequenced in a study of identical twins. TCRdb recomputed calls from the 5' RACE reads with MiXCR, one row per CDR3 protein. The sample lists 350,000 to 400,000 distinct CDR3 sequences, around 9% occurring once. Sequencing was carried out using naive T cells sorted from blood. The receptor set was obtained from a woman aged 45-59 years in good health.

This clonotype was counted only a few times. The V call is TRBV10-3, the J call TRBJ2-3; the match to TRBD2 covers 9 bases. The V gene end was trimmed by 6 bases and the J gene end by 2 bases; junction bases not matched to a gene: 9. The CDR3 consists of 16 residues. The germline V gene has CDR1 ENHRY and CDR2 SYGVKD. CDR3 DNA: TGTGCCATCAGCCCACGGGGACTAGCTGACACAGATACGCAGTATTTT. Amino acid sequence: CAISPRGLADTDTQYF.

The chain links TRBV24-1 to TRBJ2-7; TRBD1 or TRBD2 may be the D gene (5 bases each). The ends were cut back, 7 bases at V and 3 bases at J, with 12 bases in the middle. The germline CDR1 and CDR2 sequences are KGHDR and SFDVKD. This CDR3 comprises 13 residues. The CDR3 protein is CATSTGTHYEQYF. CDR3 coding DNA: TGTGCCACCAGCACCGGGACCCACTACGAGCAGTACTTC.

As for this clonotype: This could be a read error, since a much larger clone is one nucleotide away. The chain has TRBV2 and TRBJ2-3; 7 bases align to TRBD1. This CDR3 contains 14 residues. The V gene's germline CDR1 is SNHLY and CDR2 FYNNEI. CDR3 protein: CASRRGGGTDAQYF. The CDR3 DNA sequence: TGTGCCAGCAGAAGAGGGGGCGGCACAGATGCGCAGTATTTT.

This clonotype has a single count. V is TRBV28 and J is TRBJ2-2; 9 bases line up with TRBD2. CDR3 length equals 13 residues. CDR1 MDHEN and CDR2 SYDVKM come from the germline V gene. V lost 3 bases, J lost 11 bases, and 4 bases stayed unmatched. CDR3: CASSFRTSVELFF. The CDR3, as DNA: TGTGCCAGCAGTTTTCGGACTAGCGTCGAGCTGTTTTTT.

This clonotype appeared many times. The chain has TRBV20-1 and TRBJ2-1; 9 bases agree with TRBD2. Germline V gives CDR1 DFQATT, CDR2 SNEGSKA (reference sequence). V gave up 6 bases and J gave up 12 bases; unmatched junction bases: 9. CDR3 size: 12 residues. The CDR3 sequence: CSAPTSGYMQFF. The CDR3 DNA reads as TGCAGTGCCCCTACTAGCGGGTATATGCAGTTCTTC.

This clonotype was counted between two and nine times. The gene calls are TRBV5-1 and TRBJ2-1; weak D call: TRBD2 (5 bases). V was pared by 5 bases and J by 3 bases, with 12 bases between. The germline V gene encodes CDR1 SGHRS and CDR2 YFSETQ. This CDR3 has 14 amino acids. This CDR3 reads CASSGGQNYNEQFF. The CDR3 DNA reads TGCGCCAGCAGTGGCGGGCAGAACTACAATGAGCAGTTCTTC.

The J gene is TRBJ2-6, the V gene TRBV7-9; D unresolved. The germline CDR1 and CDR2 sequences are SEHNR and FQNEAQ (reference sequence). The length of the CDR3 is 14 residues. Trimming took 8 bases from V and 0 from J, leaving 8 bases between them. CDR3 sequence: CASVLGSGANVLTF. Written as DNA, the CDR3 is TGTGCCAGCGTTTTGGGCTCTGGGGCCAACGTCCTGACTTTC.

The CDR3 DNA is TGTGCCAGCAGTTTAACGGCGGGAGGCAATGCGGGCTACAATGAGCAGTTCTTC. Its translation: CASSLTAGGNAGYNEQFF. The chain employs TRBV27 and TRBJ2-1; the match to TRBD2 covers 8 bases. Trimming cost V 2 bases and J 3 bases; bases outside gene matches: 12. CDR3 size: 18 residues. Germline V lookup: CDR1 MNHEY, CDR2 SMNVEV (reference sequence).

This clonotype came up a few times. The V and J genes are TRBV20-1 and TRBJ1-5; D call uncertain. The CDR3 spans 15 residues. Per germline, CDR1 DFQATT and CDR2 SNEGSKA (reference sequence). The germline V and J ends were trimmed by 5 bases and 5 bases, with 19 bases remaining between them. The CDR3 bases are TGCAGTGCTCTGCCGATGGCCCGGAGGGATCAGCCCCAGCATTTT. Amino acids: CSALPMARRDQPQHF.

This clonotype has just a few counts. The rearrangement uses TRBV7-8 and TRBJ2-1, with D unclear. The germline V gene has CDR1 SGHVS and CDR2 FQNEAQ. V lost 1 base and J 5 bases, leaving 6 bases between the germline ends. This CDR3 comprises 13 residues. In DNA form, the CDR3 reads TGTGCCAGCAGCTTAGAGGCGGACAATGAGCAGTTCTTC. The encoded protein is CASSLEADNEQFF.

CDR3 loop: CASSVLWGLQETQYF. CDR3 sequence (DNA): TGTGCCAGCAGTGTCTTATGGGGCCTCCAAGAGACCCAGTACTTC. The V call is TRBV27, the J call TRBJ2-5, with D maybe TRBD1 (5 bases). CDR1 and CDR2 (germline): MNHEY, SMNVEV (reference sequence). CDR3 length: 15 amino acids. The V and J ends lost 5 bases and 1 base respectively, with 14 bases between them.

This clonotype was counted between two and nine times. This rearrangement joins TRBV3-1 to TRBJ2-1, with D hard to call. V lost 8 bases and J 5 bases, leaving 10 bases between the germline ends. The CDR3 runs 12 residues. Germline values: CDR1 LGHDT, CDR2 YNNKEL (reference sequence). This chain's CDR3 is CASEQKNNEQFF. In DNA, the CDR3 is TGTGCCAGCGAGCAGAAAAACAATGAGCAGTTCTTC.